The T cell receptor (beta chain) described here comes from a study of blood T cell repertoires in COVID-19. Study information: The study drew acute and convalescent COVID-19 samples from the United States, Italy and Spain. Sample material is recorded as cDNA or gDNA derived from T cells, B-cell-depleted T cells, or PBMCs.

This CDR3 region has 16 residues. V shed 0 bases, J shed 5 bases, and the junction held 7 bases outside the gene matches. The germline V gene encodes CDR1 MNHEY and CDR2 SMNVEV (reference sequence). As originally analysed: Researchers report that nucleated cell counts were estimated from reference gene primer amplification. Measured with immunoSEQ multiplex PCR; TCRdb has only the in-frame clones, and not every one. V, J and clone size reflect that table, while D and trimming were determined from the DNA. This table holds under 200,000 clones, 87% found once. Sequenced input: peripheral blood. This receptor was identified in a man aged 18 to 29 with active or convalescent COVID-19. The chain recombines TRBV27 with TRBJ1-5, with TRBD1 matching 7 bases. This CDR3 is CASSLSRQGGDQPQHF. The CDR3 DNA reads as TGTGCCAGCAGTTTATCGAGGCAGGGGGGCGATCAGCCCCAGCATTTT.